A selection of T cell receptor beta chains follows, all from one sample in a study of Graves' ophthalmopathy and Graves' hyperthyroidism. TCRdb processed the multiplex PCR reads anew with MiXCR; each CDR3 protein has one entry. The sample contains approximately 150,000 distinct CDR3 sequences, about two fifths of which appear only once. Material: peripheral blood. The receptors come from a man between 25 and 39 years old with Graves' ophthalmopathy. Both conserved end residues are part of each CDR3. The D gene is left open where the match is weak. Only part of the rows carry a size: once, few, many, or a class if the clone is expanded.

CDR3 protein: CASSPARQDHYEQYF
CDR3 DNA: TGTGCCAGCAGTCCCGCCAGACAGGACCACTACGAGCAGTACTTC
clone size: .
J gene: TRBJ2-7
V gene: TRBV6-2/TRBV6-3
D gene: .

CDR3 protein: CASSSWKAGETQYF
CDR3 DNA: TGTGCCAGCAGTTCCTGGAAGGCGGGCGAGACCCAGTACTTC
clone size: many
J gene: TRBJ2-5
V gene: TRBV28
D gene: .

CDR3 protein: CASSLARGTGWGAFF
CDR3 DNA: TGTGCCAGCAGCTTAGCGCGTGGGACAGGGTGGGGAGCTTTCTTT
clone size: .
J gene: TRBJ1-1
V gene: TRBV7-2
D gene: TRBD1

CDR3 protein: CSASASREQYF
CDR3 DNA: TGCAGTGCTAGCGCTTCCCGCGAGCAGTACTTC
clone size: many
J gene: TRBJ2-7
V gene: TRBV20-1
D gene: .

CDR3 protein: CASSLTWGGRETQYF
CDR3 DNA: TGTGCCAGCAGCCTAACCTGGGGCGGGAGAGAGACCCAGTACTTC
clone size: .
J gene: TRBJ2-5
V gene: TRBV4-2
D gene: TRBD2

CDR3 protein: CASSPPGLSPGELFF
CDR3 DNA: TGTGCCAGCAGTCCCCCGGGACTATCCCCTGGGGAGCTGTTTTTT
clone size: many
J gene: TRBJ2-2
V gene: TRBV6-2/TRBV6-3
D gene: TRBD2

CDR3 protein: CASSSNRGEDTEAFF
CDR3 DNA: TGTGCCAGCAGTTCCAACAGGGGGGAGGACACTGAAGCTTTCTTT
clone size: .
J gene: TRBJ1-1
V gene: TRBV27
D gene: TRBD1

CDR3 protein: CASSPTGNGETQYF
CDR3 DNA: TGTGCCAGCAGTCCAACAGGGAACGGAGAGACCCAGTACTTC
clone size: many
J gene: TRBJ2-5
V gene: TRBV12-3/TRBV12-4
D gene: .

CDR3 protein: CASRPNPTGELFF
CDR3 DNA: TGTGCCAGTAGGCCTAATCCCACCGGGGAGCTGTTTTTT
clone size: many
J gene: TRBJ2-2
V gene: TRBV19
D gene: .

CDR3 protein: CATSDFGDNQPQHF
CDR3 DNA: TGTGCCACCAGTGATTTTGGGGACAATCAGCCCCAGCATTTT
clone size: .
J gene: TRBJ1-5
V gene: TRBV24-1
D gene: .

CDR3 protein: CASSSRWSPVAFF
CDR3 DNA: TGTGCCAGCAGTTCCCGCTGGTCCCCGGTTGCTTTCTTT
clone size: .
J gene: TRBJ1-1
V gene: TRBV6-5
D gene: .

CDR3 protein: CASSPAGKGQPQHF
CDR3 DNA: TGTGCCAGCAGTCCTGCTGGAAAGGGTCAGCCCCAGCATTTT
clone size: many
J gene: TRBJ1-5
V gene: TRBV6-2/TRBV6-3
D gene: .

CDR3 protein: CSARDLVNGYTF
CDR3 DNA: TGCAGTGCTAGAGACCTAGTCAATGGCTACACCTTC
clone size: many
J gene: TRBJ1-2
V gene: TRBV20-1
D gene: .

CDR3 protein: CAWNVGGSEAFF
CDR3 DNA: TGTGCCTGGAATGTAGGAGGGAGTGAAGCTTTCTTT
clone size: many
J gene: TRBJ1-1
V gene: TRBV30
D gene: .

CDR3 protein: CASSLPQAPNTEAFF
CDR3 DNA: TGTGCCAGCAGTTTACCACAGGCCCCGAACACTGAAGCTTTCTTT
clone size: few
J gene: TRBJ1-1
V gene: TRBV12-3/TRBV12-4
D gene: .

CDR3 protein: CASSPQGDNQPQHF
CDR3 DNA: TGTGCCAGCAGCCCTCAGGGAGACAATCAGCCCCAGCATTTT
clone size: many
J gene: TRBJ1-5
V gene: TRBV12-3/TRBV12-4
D gene: .

CDR3 protein: CSARVRMGETQYF
CDR3 DNA: TGCAGTGCTAGAGTGCGGATGGGAGAGACCCAGTACTTC
clone size: .
J gene: TRBJ2-5
V gene: TRBV20-1
D gene: .

CDR3 protein: CAWNPGQMNTEAFF
CDR3 DNA: TGTGCCTGGAACCCGGGACAAATGAACACTGAAGCTTTCTTT
clone size: .
J gene: TRBJ1-1
V gene: TRBV30
D gene: .

CDR3 protein: CASSLDEGGTGELFF
CDR3 DNA: TGTGCCAGCAGTTTAGACGAGGGAGGGACCGGGGAGCTGTTTTTT
clone size: many
J gene: TRBJ2-2
V gene: TRBV12-3/TRBV12-4
D gene: TRBD2

CDR3 protein: CAIRPAANGETQYF
CDR3 DNA: TGTGCCATCAGGCCGGCAGCTAATGGGGAGACCCAGTACTTC
clone size: once
J gene: TRBJ2-5
V gene: TRBV10-3
D gene: .

CDR3 protein: CASSQPPGQGAIPNMRTEAFF
CDR3 DNA: TGTGCCAGCAGCCAACCGCCAGGACAGGGGGCGATCCCCAACATGCGCACTGAAGCTTTCTTT
clone size: many
J gene: TRBJ1-1
V gene: TRBV4-2
D gene: TRBD1

CDR3 protein: CASAPGAGDETQYF
CDR3 DNA: TGCGCCAGCGCTCCGGGGGCGGGAGATGAGACCCAGTACTTC
clone size: .
J gene: TRBJ2-5
V gene: TRBV10-1
D gene: .

CDR3 protein: CASSRTRGETQYF
CDR3 DNA: TGTGCCAGCAGCCGTACTAGGGGAGAGACCCAGTACTTC
clone size: .
J gene: TRBJ2-5
V gene: TRBV12-3/TRBV12-4
D gene: .

CDR3 protein: CASSYYGTGDGYTF
CDR3 DNA: TGTGCCAGCAGTTACTACGGGACAGGGGATGGCTACACCTTC
clone size: once
J gene: TRBJ1-2
V gene: TRBV12-3/TRBV12-4
D gene: TRBD1

CDR3 protein: CASSETRDQPQHF
CDR3 DNA: TGTGCCAGCAGCGAAACCAGGGATCAGCCCCAGCATTTT
clone size: .
J gene: TRBJ1-5
V gene: TRBV6-4
D gene: .

CDR3 protein: CATTSWVSSGNTIYF
CDR3 DNA: TGTGCCACCACGTCCTGGGTTTCCTCTGGAAACACCATATATTTT
clone size: many
J gene: TRBJ1-3
V gene: TRBV6-5
D gene: .

CDR3 protein: CASSQGAGYTF
CDR3 DNA: TGCGCCAGCAGCCAGGGTGCTGGCTACACCTTC
clone size: many
J gene: TRBJ1-2
V gene: TRBV4-3
D gene: .

CDR3 protein: CASSVQGGANYGYTF
CDR3 DNA: TGTGCCAGCAGTGTCCAGGGGGGAGCTAACTATGGCTACACCTTC
clone size: .
J gene: TRBJ1-2
V gene: TRBV6-1
D gene: TRBD1

CDR3 protein: CSALPGLGGYQPQHF
CDR3 DNA: TGCAGTGCCCTCCCGGGCCTCGGAGGGTATCAGCCCCAGCATTTT
clone size: .
J gene: TRBJ1-5
V gene: TRBV20-1
D gene: .

CDR3 protein: CSARAPQSGNTIYF
CDR3 DNA: TGCAGTGCTAGAGCCCCCCAATCTGGAAACACCATATATTTT
clone size: many
J gene: TRBJ1-3
V gene: TRBV20-1
D gene: .

CDR3 protein: CASSLGGWTGNTIYF
CDR3 DNA: TGTGCCAGCAGCTTAGGGGGTTGGACAGGAAACACCATATATTTT
clone size: many
J gene: TRBJ1-3
V gene: TRBV7-9
D gene: .

CDR3 protein: CASSPNRVNTEAFF
CDR3 DNA: TGTGCCAGCAGCCCGAACAGGGTAAACACTGAAGCTTTCTTT
clone size: many
J gene: TRBJ1-1
V gene: TRBV4-2
D gene: .

CDR3 protein: CASSLSPRGEETQYF
CDR3 DNA: TGTGCCAGCAGCCTTAGCCCCCGAGGGGAAGAGACCCAGTACTTC
clone size: .
J gene: TRBJ2-5
V gene: TRBV11-2
D gene: .

CDR3 protein: CSAKTDFLAGTDTQYF
CDR3 DNA: TGCAGTGCTAAGACCGACTTCCTAGCGGGCACAGATACGCAGTATTTT
clone size: many
J gene: TRBJ2-3
V gene: TRBV20-1
D gene: TRBD2

CDR3 protein: CASRGNSYEQYF
CDR3 DNA: TGTGCCAGCAGAGGGAACTCCTACGAGCAGTACTTC
clone size: many
J gene: TRBJ2-7
V gene: TRBV28
D gene: .

CDR3 protein: CASSKGLNGYTF
CDR3 DNA: TGTGCCAGCAGCAAGGGGCTAAATGGCTACACCTTC
clone size: .
J gene: TRBJ1-2
V gene: TRBV7-2
D gene: .

CDR3 protein: CASREGGIAWETQYF
CDR3 DNA: TGTGCCAGCAGGGAGGGTGGTATTGCGTGGGAGACCCAGTACTTC
clone size: many
J gene: TRBJ2-5
V gene: TRBV2
D gene: .

CDR3 protein: CASSYLGDTEAFF
CDR3 DNA: TGTGCCAGCAGTTACTTGGGGGACACTGAAGCTTTCTTT
clone size: many
J gene: TRBJ1-1
V gene: TRBV6-5
D gene: .

CDR3 protein: CASSPWGGNGYTF
CDR3 DNA: TGTGCCAGCAGTCCGTGGGGGGGGAATGGCTACACCTTC
clone size: few
J gene: TRBJ1-2
V gene: TRBV12-3/TRBV12-4
D gene: .

CDR3 protein: CASSPFLALEQYF
CDR3 DNA: TGTGCCAGCAGTCCTTTCCTAGCGCTCGAGCAGTACTTC
clone size: once
J gene: TRBJ2-7
V gene: TRBV2
D gene: .

CDR3 protein: CASSSGTGSPLAKNIQYF
CDR3 DNA: TGTGCCAGCAGTTCCGGGACAGGGAGCCCCCTCGCCAAAAACATTCAGTACTTC
clone size: many
J gene: TRBJ2-4
V gene: TRBV28
D gene: TRBD1

CDR3 protein: CASSQGLDPIQETQYF
CDR3 DNA: TGTGCCAGCAGTCAGGGTCTCGACCCAATACAAGAGACCCAGTACTTC
clone size: many
J gene: TRBJ2-5
V gene: TRBV28
D gene: .

CDR3 protein: CASSTVGHTDTQYF
CDR3 DNA: TGTGCCAGCAGTACAGTGGGGCACACAGATACGCAGTATTTT
clone size: many
J gene: TRBJ2-3
V gene: TRBV3-1
D gene: .

CDR3 protein: CASSEWGGRSNQPQHF
CDR3 DNA: TGTGCCAGCAGTGAATGGGGAGGGAGAAGCAATCAGCCCCAGCATTTT
clone size: .
J gene: TRBJ1-5
V gene: TRBV6-1
D gene: .

CDR3 protein: CASSQDLAGALGTQYF
CDR3 DNA: TGCGCCAGCAGCCAAGATCTAGCGGGAGCGCTCGGGACCCAGTACTTC
clone size: many
J gene: TRBJ2-5
V gene: TRBV4-3
D gene: TRBD2

CDR3 protein: CASSPRDRGTGELFF
CDR3 DNA: TGTGCCAGCAGTCCACGGGACAGGGGCACCGGGGAGCTGTTTTTT
clone size: many
J gene: TRBJ2-2
V gene: TRBV12-3/TRBV12-4
D gene: TRBD1

CDR3 protein: CASSSYRFEQYF
CDR3 DNA: TGTGCCAGCAGTTCATACCGTTTCGAGCAGTACTTC
clone size: many
J gene: TRBJ2-7
V gene: TRBV6-2/TRBV6-3
D gene: .

CDR3 protein: CSVLGGGSLAYEQYF
CDR3 DNA: TGCAGCGTTCTCGGGGGAGGCAGCCTCGCCTACGAGCAGTACTTC
clone size: many
J gene: TRBJ2-7
V gene: TRBV29-1
D gene: .